These T cell receptor beta chains were read from a single sample in a study of T cell repertoires in cytomegalovirus infection. TCRdb analysed the reads with MiXCR anew, one entry per CDR3 protein. Of around 330,000 distinct CDR3 sequences in the sample, roughly 17% were seen once. Sequencing was done on a sample of PBMCs. These TCRs come from a human donor in good health (CMV status not recorded). Some clones in this sample may be carry-over from other donors' samples. Both conserved end residues are part of each CDR3. Each record gives: clone size, J gene, V gene, D gene, CDR3 protein, CDR3 DNA. D genes are given only for firm matches. For some rows the clone size is stated as once, few or many, or as a class when expanded; others skip it.

-,TRBJ2-7,TRBV20-1,TRBD2,CSAAGGGAYEQYF,TGCAGTGCTGCCGGGGGGGGGGCCTACGAGCAGTACTTC
-,TRBJ1-1,TRBV20-1,TRBD1,CSAWDRPTEAFF,TGCAGTGCGTGGGACAGACCCACTGAAGCTTTCTTT
-,TRBJ2-3,TRBV29-1,TRBD1,CSVDSAGGADTQYF,TGCAGCGTTGATTCGGCAGGGGGTGCAGATACGCAGTATTTT
few,TRBJ2-1,TRBV11-2,-,CASSLDQVGEQFF,TGTGCCAGCAGCTTAGATCAAGTGGGTGAGCAGTTCTTC
-,TRBJ1-2,TRBV7-2,-,CASNLEERGSYGYTF,TGTGCCAGCAACTTAGAGGAAAGGGGGAGTTATGGCTACACCTTC
-,TRBJ1-6,TRBV12-3/TRBV12-4,-,CASSFAGFNSPLHF,TGTGCCAGCAGTTTTGCAGGGTTTAATTCACCCCTCCACTTT
-,TRBJ2-2,TRBV20-1,TRBD2,CSATTSGGNTGELFF,TGCAGTGCTACCACTAGCGGGGGGAACACCGGGGAGCTGTTTTTT
many,TRBJ1-2,TRBV6-6,-,CASSYSGTGRDYTF,TGTGCCAGCAGTTACTCGGGTACAGGGCGGGACTACACCTTC
-,TRBJ2-2,TRBV28,-,CASNAVGPNTGELFF,TGTGCCAGCAACGCCGTGGGGCCGAACACCGGGGAGCTGTTTTTT
-,TRBJ2-7,TRBV6-1,-,CASSELSNQPGIAGYKQYF,TGTGCCAGCAGTGAACTGTCTAACCAGCCGGGGATCGCCGGGTATAAGCAGTACTTC
many,TRBJ2-2,TRBV28,TRBD1,CAAAPGQGDGELFF,TGTGCAGCAGCACCCGGACAGGGAGACGGGGAGCTGTTTTTT
few,TRBJ2-7,TRBV7-9,-,CASSLDTFSYEQYF,TGTGCCAGCAGCTTAGATACGTTCTCCTACGAGCAGTACTTC
many,TRBJ1-2,TRBV12-5,-,CASGLFPGWRDRGYTF,TGTGCTAGTGGTTTGTTCCCGGGGTGGAGGGATCGTGGCTACACCTTC
many,TRBJ2-5,TRBV7-2,TRBD2,CASSRFLTSGGDTSSETQYF,TGTGCCAGCAGCCGGTTCTTGACTAGCGGGGGGGACACTTCATCGGAGACCCAGTACTTC
-,TRBJ2-7,TRBV28,TRBD2,CASSFSLAGGPYEQYF,TGTGCCAGCAGTTTTTCCCTCGCGGGGGGGCCCTACGAGCAGTACTTC
-,TRBJ2-7,TRBV5-4,-,CASSLDSATTIYEQYF,TGTGCCAGCAGCTTGGACTCGGCCACGACTATTTACGAGCAGTACTTC
few,TRBJ1-3,TRBV27,-,CASSTGPGNTIYF,TGTGCCAGCAGTACCGGGCCGGGAAACACCATATATTTT
many,TRBJ1-2,TRBV7-9,-,CASSLTWGGYTF,TGTGCCAGCAGCTTGACTTGGGGTGGCTACACCTTC
many,TRBJ1-2,TRBV7-8,TRBD1,CASSFTGEGYGYTF,TGTGCCAGCAGCTTTACAGGGGAAGGATATGGCTACACCTTC
-,TRBJ2-5,TRBV5-4,TRBD2,CASSIPGLRQETQYF,TGTGCCAGCAGCATCCCGGGACTAAGACAAGAGACCCAGTACTTC
few,TRBJ2-6,TRBV12-3/TRBV12-4,-,CASSSPLRRGASGANVLTF,TGTGCCAGCAGTTCCCCCCTGAGGAGAGGGGCCTCTGGGGCCAACGTCCTGACTTTC
-,TRBJ1-2,TRBV5-5,-,CASSIPQGTFGYTF,TGTGCCAGCAGCATCCCACAGGGTACTTTTGGCTACACCTTC
many,TRBJ1-2,TRBV4-3,-,CASSQDRANYGYTF,TGCGCCAGCAGCCAAGATCGCGCTAACTATGGCTACACCTTC
-,TRBJ1-2,TRBV12-3/TRBV12-4,-,CASTSSGWDSYTF,TGTGCCAGCACTTCAAGCGGATGGGATAGTTACACCTTC
few,TRBJ1-4,TRBV7-9,-,CASSPVQQGAFNEKLFF,TGTGCCAGCAGTCCAGTCCAGCAGGGAGCATTTAATGAAAAACTGTTTTTT
many,TRBJ2-7,TRBV25-1,TRBD1,CASRPGQGVNEQYF,TGTGCCAGCAGGCCCGGACAGGGGGTCAACGAGCAGTACTTC
few,TRBJ1-2,TRBV12-3/TRBV12-4,-,CASSGRGPGYTF,TGTGCCAGCAGTGGCAGAGGTCCGGGCTACACCTTC
few,TRBJ2-7,TRBV20-1,TRBD2,CSAPRAGAYEQYF,TGCAGTGCCCCGAGAGCGGGGGCCTACGAGCAGTACTTC
few,TRBJ2-5,TRBV6-5,-,CASSYYTGDEATQYF,TGTGCCAGCAGTTACTATACCGGGGACGAGGCGACCCAGTACTTC
many,TRBJ2-3,TRBV12-3/TRBV12-4,-,CASTRGDTQYF,TGTGCCAGCACCCGGGGGGATACGCAGTATTTT
many,TRBJ2-1,TRBV7-2,-,CASSLAGGIGQFF,TGTGCCAGCAGCTTAGCGGGAGGCATCGGGCAGTTCTTC
-,TRBJ2-5,TRBV20-1,-,CSARTPLANQETQYF,TGCAGTGCTAGAACCCCTCTAGCGAACCAAGAGACCCAGTACTTC
-,TRBJ2-2,TRBV9,TRBD1,CASSEGTGYGELFF,TGTGCCAGCAGCGAGGGGACAGGGTACGGGGAGCTGTTTTTT
-,TRBJ2-2,TRBV5-1,-,CASSLGQGYTGELFF,TGCGCCAGCAGCTTGGGCCAGGGGTACACCGGGGAGCTGTTTTTT
-,TRBJ2-5,TRBV5-6,-,CASSRSLGMSPETQYF,TGTGCCAGCAGCCGTTCGTTGGGGATGTCCCCAGAGACCCAGTACTTC
few,TRBJ1-5,TRBV6-1,-,CASSEGRWINQPQHF,TGTGCCAGCAGTGAAGGACGCTGGATCAATCAGCCCCAGCATTTT
-,TRBJ1-5,TRBV28,TRBD1,CASSPQTGGSQPQHF,TGTGCCAGCAGTCCTCAGACAGGGGGCAGTCAGCCCCAGCATTTT
-,TRBJ1-5,TRBV15,-,CATSLTVSNQPQHF,TGTGCCACCAGCTTGACCGTGAGCAATCAGCCCCAGCATTTT
-,TRBJ1-5,TRBV20-1,TRBD1,CSANQGAAEQPQHF,TGCAGTGCCAATCAGGGGGCGGCAGAACAGCCCCAGCATTTT
many,TRBJ1-2,TRBV2,-,CASRNRTQAGYTF,TGTGCCAGCAGGAATCGGACCCAGGCTGGCTACACCTTC
few,TRBJ2-2,TRBV7-9,-,CASSSPFQGTGELFF,TGTGCCAGCAGCTCCCCTTTCCAGGGGACCGGGGAGCTGTTTTTT
few,TRBJ1-5,TRBV24-1,-,CATSEPISNQPQHF,TGTGCCACCAGTGAACCCATTAGCAATCAGCCCCAGCATTTT
many,TRBJ2-7,TRBV11-2,-,CASSLGNSYEQYF,TGTGCCAGCAGCTTAGGGAACAGCTACGAGCAGTACTTC